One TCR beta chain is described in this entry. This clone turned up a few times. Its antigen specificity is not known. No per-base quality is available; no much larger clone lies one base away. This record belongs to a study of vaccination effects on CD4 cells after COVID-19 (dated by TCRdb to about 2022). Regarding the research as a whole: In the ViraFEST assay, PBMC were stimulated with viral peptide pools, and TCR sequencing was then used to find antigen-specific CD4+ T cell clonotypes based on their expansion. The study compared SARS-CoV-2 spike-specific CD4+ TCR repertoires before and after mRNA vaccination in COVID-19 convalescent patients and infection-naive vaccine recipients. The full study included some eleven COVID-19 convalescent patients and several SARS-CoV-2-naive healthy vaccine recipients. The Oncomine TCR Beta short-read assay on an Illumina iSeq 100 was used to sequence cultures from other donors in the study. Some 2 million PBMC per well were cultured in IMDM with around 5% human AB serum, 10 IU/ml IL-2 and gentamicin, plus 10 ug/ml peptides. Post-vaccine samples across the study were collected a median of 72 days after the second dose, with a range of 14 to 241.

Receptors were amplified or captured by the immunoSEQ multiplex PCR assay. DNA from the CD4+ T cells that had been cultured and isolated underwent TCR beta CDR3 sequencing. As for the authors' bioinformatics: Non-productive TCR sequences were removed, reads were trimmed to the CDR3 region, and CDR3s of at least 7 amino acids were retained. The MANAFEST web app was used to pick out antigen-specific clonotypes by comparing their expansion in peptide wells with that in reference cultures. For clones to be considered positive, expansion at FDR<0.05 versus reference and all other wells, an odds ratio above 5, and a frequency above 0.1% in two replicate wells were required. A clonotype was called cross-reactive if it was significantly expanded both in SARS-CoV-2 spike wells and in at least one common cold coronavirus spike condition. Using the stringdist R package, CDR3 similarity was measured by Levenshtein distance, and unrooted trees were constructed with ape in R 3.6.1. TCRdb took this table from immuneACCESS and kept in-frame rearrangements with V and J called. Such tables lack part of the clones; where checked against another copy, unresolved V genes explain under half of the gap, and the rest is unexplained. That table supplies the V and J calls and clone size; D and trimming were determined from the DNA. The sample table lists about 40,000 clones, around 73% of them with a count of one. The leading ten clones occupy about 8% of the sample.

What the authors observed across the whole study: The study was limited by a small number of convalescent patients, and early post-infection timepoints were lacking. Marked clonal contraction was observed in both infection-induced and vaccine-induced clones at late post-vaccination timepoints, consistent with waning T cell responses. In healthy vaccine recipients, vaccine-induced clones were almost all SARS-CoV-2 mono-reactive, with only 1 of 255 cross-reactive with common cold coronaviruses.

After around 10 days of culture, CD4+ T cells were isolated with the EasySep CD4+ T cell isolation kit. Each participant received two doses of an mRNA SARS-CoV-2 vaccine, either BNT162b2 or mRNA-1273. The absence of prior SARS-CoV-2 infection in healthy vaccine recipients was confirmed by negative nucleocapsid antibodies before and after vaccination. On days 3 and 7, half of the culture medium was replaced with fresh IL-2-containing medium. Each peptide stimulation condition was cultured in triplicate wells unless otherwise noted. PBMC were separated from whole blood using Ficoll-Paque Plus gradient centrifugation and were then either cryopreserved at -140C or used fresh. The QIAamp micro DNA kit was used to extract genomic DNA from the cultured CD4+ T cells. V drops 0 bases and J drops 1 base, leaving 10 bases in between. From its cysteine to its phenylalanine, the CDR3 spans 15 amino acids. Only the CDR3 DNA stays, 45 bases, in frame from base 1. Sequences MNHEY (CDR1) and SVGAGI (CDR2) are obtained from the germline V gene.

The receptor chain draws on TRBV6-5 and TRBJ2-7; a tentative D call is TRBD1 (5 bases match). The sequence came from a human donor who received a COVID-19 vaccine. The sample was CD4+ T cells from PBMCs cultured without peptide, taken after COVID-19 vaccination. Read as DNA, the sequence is TGTGCCAGCAGTTACTCGATAGGGGATTCCTACGAGCAGTACTTC. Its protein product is CASSYSIGDSYEQYF.